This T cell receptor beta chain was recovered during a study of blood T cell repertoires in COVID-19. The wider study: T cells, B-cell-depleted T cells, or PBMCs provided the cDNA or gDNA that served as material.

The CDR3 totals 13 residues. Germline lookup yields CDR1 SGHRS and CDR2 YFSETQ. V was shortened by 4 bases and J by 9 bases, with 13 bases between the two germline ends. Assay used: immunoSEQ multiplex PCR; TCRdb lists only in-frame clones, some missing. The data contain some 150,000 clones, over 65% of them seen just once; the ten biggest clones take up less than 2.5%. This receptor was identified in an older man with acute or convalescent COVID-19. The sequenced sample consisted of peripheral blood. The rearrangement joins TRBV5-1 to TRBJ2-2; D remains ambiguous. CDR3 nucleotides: TGCGCCAGCAGCGCCCCGACTCGTCGGGAGCTGTTTTTT. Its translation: CASSAPTRRELFF.